These 20 T cell receptor beta chains were sequenced from one sample in a study of T cell repertoires in cytomegalovirus infection. TCRdb independently ran MiXCR on the reads; one entry per CDR3 protein. The table lists about 27,000 distinct CDR3 sequences, around 20% of them singletons. Their antigens remain unidentified. This specimen consisted of CD8+ T cells from cultured PBMCs, obtained from culture after CMV antigen stimulation. All receptors derive from a human donor in good health (CMV status not recorded). Some clones in this sample may be carry-over from other donors' samples.

The sample holds many counts of this clonotype. The gene calls are TRBV27 and TRBJ1-2; TRBD1 is a possible D gene (6 bases). Germline V lookup: CDR1 MNHEY, CDR2 SMNVEV (reference sequence). The CDR3 runs 13 residues. V lost 0 bases, J lost 4 bases, and 6 bases lay in between. The CDR3 here is CASSLSTGYGYTF. The DNA for the CDR3 is TGTGCCAGCAGTTTATCGACAGGCTATGGCTACACCTTC.

The chain employs TRBV7-9 and TRBJ1-1, with no clear D. The length of the CDR3 is 14 residues. The germline V gene has CDR1 SEHNR and CDR2 FQNEAQ (reference sequence). Trimming removed 5 bases from V and 1 base from J, with 11 bases in between. CDR3 nucleotide sequence: TGTGCCAGCAGCACCACGGGAGGGAACACTGAAGCTTTCTTT. Its protein is CASSTTGGNTEAFF.

The genes are TRBV28 and TRBJ2-3; no clear D. The CDR3 extends over 15 amino acids. Germline V CDR1 and CDR2: MDHEN, SYDVKM. The V end lost 7 bases, the J end lost 2 bases, and 16 bases lay between the germline ends. The CDR3 DNA reads as TGTGCCAGCACCCACCCTGACCGAGACACAGATACGCAGTATTTT. It codes for CASTHPDRDTDTQYF.

The chain recombines TRBV19 with TRBJ2-2, with a tentative D call TRBD2 (5 bases). From germline, CDR1 is LNHDA and CDR2 SQIVND (reference sequence). The CDR3 loop spans 14 amino acids. Trimming took 9 bases from V and 6 from J, leaving 17 bases between them. Written as DNA, the CDR3 is TGTGCCAGCGAGATGATCGAGGGTTCCGGGGAGCTGTTTTTT. This encodes CASEMIEGSGELFF. The full variable domain, rest sourced from reference TRBV19 and TRBJ2-2, is DGGITQSPKYLFRKEGQNVTLSCEQNLNHDAMYWYRQDPGQGLRLIYYSQIVNDFQKGDIAEGYSVSREKKESFPLTVTSAQKNPTAFYLCASEMIEGSGELFFGEGSRLTVL.

Ten or more counts support this clonotype. The chain is built from TRBV7-9 and TRBJ2-7; weak D call: TRBD2 (6 bases). Germline values: CDR1 SEHNR, CDR2 FQNEAQ (reference sequence). The CDR3 consists of 14 residues. Trimming pared 5 bases from V and 2 bases from J, leaving 13 bases between. CDR3 region: CASSPRENPYEQYF. The CDR3 coding sequence is TGTGCCAGCAGCCCCCGGGAGAACCCCTACGAGCAGTACTTC.

This clonotype turned up a few times. The V and J genes are TRBV5-1 and TRBJ2-1; TRBD1 matches at 7 bases. V lost 0 bases to trimming and J lost 9 bases; unmatched junction nucleotides: 9. The CDR3 is made up of 15 amino acids. In germline, CDR1 is SGHRS, CDR2 YFSETQ. The CDR3 DNA reads as TGCGCCAGCAGCTTGGATGGGACAGCCCGGGTTGAGCAGTTCTTC. Encoded protein: CASSLDGTARVEQFF.

The gene calls are TRBV15 and TRBJ1-1, with no clear D. With 4 bases removed from V and 2 bases from J, the gap between germline ends came to 14 bases. The CDR3 consists of 15 residues. Looked up from germline, CDR1 is LNHNV and CDR2 is YYDKDF (reference sequence). Here the CDR3 DNA reads TGTGCCACCAGCACTACGACGGGAACCAACACTGAAGCTTTCTTT. Protein sequence: CATSTTTGTNTEAFF.

This clonotype was counted many times. The CDR3: CASSQDSRGLTDTQYF. The CDR3 nucleotides are TGTGCCAGCAGCCAAGATAGCAGGGGTCTCACAGATACGCAGTATTTT. V is TRBV4-2 and J is TRBJ2-3; perhaps TRBD1 as D (6 bases). The CDR3 spans 16 residues. In germline, CDR1 is LGHNA, CDR2 YNFKEQ. Between the trimmed V and J ends, which lost 0 bases and 2 bases, there was a span of 12 bases.

This clonotype was seen a handful of times. The V gene is TRBV19, the J gene TRBJ2-1; D may be TRBD1 (5 bases). Germline V gene data show CDR1 as LNHDA and CDR2 as SQIVND (reference sequence). V was shortened by 5 bases and J by 4 bases, with 9 bases between the two germline ends. The CDR3 is 13 amino acids. The CDR3 loop reads CASSEDTYNEQFF. In DNA form, the CDR3 reads TGTGCCAGTAGTGAGGACACGTACAATGAGCAGTTCTTC.

This clonotype appeared a few times. CDR3 in DNA: TGCAGCGTTGTAACGGCCACCTACGAGCAGTACTTC. It translates to CSVVTATYEQYF. V and J are TRBV29-1 and TRBJ2-7; D is unclear. The germline V and J ends were trimmed by 4 bases and 2 bases, with 9 bases remaining between them. Per germline, CDR1 SQVTM and CDR2 ANQGSEA. The CDR3 extends over 12 amino acids.

The rearrangement links TRBV6-5 to TRBJ2-5, with TRBD2 identical over 9 bases. The length of the CDR3 is 14 residues. The germline CDR1 and CDR2 sequences are MNHEY and SVGAGI. With 4 bases clipped from V and 4 bases from J, the junction kept 4 bases outside the gene matches. The CDR3 region is CASSFPSGTETQYF. In nucleotides, the CDR3 is TGTGCCAGCAGTTTTCCTAGCGGGACAGAGACCCAGTACTTC.

The chain joins TRBV28 to TRBJ2-7, with D perhaps matching TRBD2 (6 bases). The CDR3 contains 13 residues. From germline, CDR1 is MDHEN and CDR2 SYDVKM. V was clipped by 9 bases and J by 4 bases, with 16 bases between them. CDR3 residues: CASTGTPPYEQYF. In DNA, the CDR3 is TGTGCCAGTACCGGGACTCCCCCTTACGAGCAGTACTTC.

In this sample, this clonotype turned up a few times. The chain has TRBV12-3 or TRBV12-4 and TRBJ2-4, with D perhaps matching TRBD1 (5 bases). This CDR3 region has 14 residues. Trimming left V 1 base short and J 6 bases short, with 10 bases between. This CDR3 is CASSLGGAGNIQYF. DNA of the CDR3: TGTGCCAGCAGTTTAGGTGGGGCCGGAAACATTCAGTACTTC.

This clonotype showed up just a few times. J is TRBJ1-4 and V is TRBV12-3 or TRBV12-4, with 8 bases aligning to TRBD1. The CDR3 runs to 13 residues. Trimming at V came to 6 bases and at J to 9 bases, leaving 6 bases not matched to a gene. The CDR3 loop reads CASSLGQGKKLFF. The DNA for the CDR3 is TGTGCCAGCAGCCTAGGACAGGGAAAAAAACTGTTTTTT.

The rearrangement uses TRBV12-3 or TRBV12-4 and TRBJ2-4; 8 bases are shared with TRBD2. The length of the CDR3 is 16 residues. Germline trimming cut 0 bases from V and 0 bases from J; bases unmatched to any gene: 1. The CDR3 protein is CASSLAGRGAKNIQYF. The CDR3 region has the DNA TGTGCCAGCAGTTTAGCCGGGAGGGGAGCCAAAAACATTCAGTACTTC.

This clonotype was recorded at least ten times. The V and J genes are TRBV6-5 and TRBJ2-1; D may be TRBD2 (6 bases). The CDR3 covers 13 residues. Trimming pared 9 bases from V and 7 bases from J, leaving 16 bases between. Germline V gene data show CDR1 as MNHEY and CDR2 as SVGAGI. Here the CDR3 reads CASTELGGNEQFF. The CDR3 nucleotides read TGTGCCAGTACGGAGCTAGGAGGGAATGAGCAGTTCTTC.

V usage is TRBV20-1 and J usage is TRBJ2-7; no firm D call. V was shortened by 2 bases and J by 4 bases, with 9 bases between the two germline ends. The CDR3 has 12 amino acids. Germline V gene sequence: CDR1 DFQATT, CDR2 SNEGSKA (reference sequence). This CDR3 is CSARPEAYEQYF. The DNA for the CDR3 is TGCAGTGCTAGACCCGAAGCGTACGAGCAGTACTTC.

The rearrangement joins TRBV29-1 to TRBJ2-5, with TRBD2 as a possible D gene (7 bases). Trimming stripped 7 bases from V and 1 base from J, with 13 bases between. In germline, CDR1 is SQVTM, CDR2 ANQGSEA. The CDR3 runs to 13 residues. The CDR3 here is CSALGGLQETQYF. The DNA of the CDR3 is TGCAGCGCCCTCGGGGGGCTCCAAGAGACCCAGTACTTC.

The V call is TRBV4-1, the J call TRBJ2-1; 8 bases line up with TRBD2. V dropped 4 bases and J dropped 8; count of bases not matched to a gene: 13. The CDR3 runs 16 residues. In germline, CDR1 is MGHRA, CDR2 YSYEKL. CDR3 loop: CASSPVGGLASHEQFF. The CDR3, as DNA: TGCGCCAGCAGCCCAGTTGGAGGACTAGCAAGTCATGAGCAGTTCTTC.

The J gene is TRBJ2-5, the V gene TRBV6-6; D perhaps matches TRBD2 (7 bases). This CDR3 contains 15 residues. The germline gives CDR1 MNHNY, CDR2 SVGAGI (reference sequence). The germline V and J ends were trimmed by 8 bases and 6 bases, with 22 bases remaining between them. This CDR3 is CASDGQFGGAKTQYF. CDR3 bases: TGTGCCAGCGACGGTCAGTTTGGGGGGGCGAAGACCCAGTACTTC.